The table lists the clone carrying this TCR beta chain with a count of one. The antigen is not known. The germline V gene has CDR1 MNHNY and CDR2 SVGAGI (reference sequence). The V and J ends lost 6 bases and 6 bases respectively, with 12 bases between them. This CDR3 comprises 12 residues. PCR was performed using 60 Vbeta and 13 Jbeta primers. The assay was immunoSEQ multiplex PCR, and TCRdb's table has in-frame clones only and misses some. The sample contains roughly 150,000 clones, approximately 80% of which appear only once. This sample stems from a study of cytomegalovirus exposure and HLA in healthy donors. Across the study: Unique TCR beta sequences numbering some 120 million came from 150 million to 200 million T cells in an earlier analysis. Study results and caveats: The records held CMV serostatus as the only immune exposure information.

This chain links TRBV6-6 with TRBJ2-7; maybe TRBD1 (5 bases). The sequencing input was PBMCs. The TCR sequence derives from a woman in her thirties or forties in good health and CMV-seronegative. The CDR3 reads CASSGQGGEQYF. The CDR3 nucleotides read TGTGCCAGCAGCGGGCAGGGTGGCGAGCAGTACTTC.